The 2 T cell receptor beta chains below all came from one sample that was sequenced in a study of identifying expanded T cells in peripheral blood. Only in-frame clones appear in the TCRdb table, and some are missing; sequencing was by immunoSEQ multiplex PCR. This table has tens of thousands of clones, 75% to 90% appearing once. Sequencing was performed on blood. The receptors stem from a person between 18 and 75 years old in good health.

A word on this clone: Other DNA sequences from this sample encode an identical CDR3 as well. The chain couples TRBV7-9 to TRBJ2-3; D might be TRBD1 (5 bases). Trimming cost V 5 bases and J 4 bases, with 10 bases left between them. The CDR3 is 13 residues long. Germline V gives CDR1 SEHNR, CDR2 FQNEAQ (reference sequence). The CDR3 loop is CASSPRGPDTQYF. In nucleotides, the CDR3 is TGTGCCAGCAGCCCTAGGGGTCCAGATACGCAGTATTTT.

The chain links TRBV5-1 to TRBJ2-3; no firm D call. The germline V gene has CDR1 SGHRS and CDR2 YFSETQ. The CDR3 length is 14 residues. V dropped 0 bases and J dropped 4 bases, with 9 bases sitting between them. The CDR3 region is CASSLALGSDTQYF. CDR3 sequence (DNA): TGCGCCAGCAGCTTGGCCTTAGGATCAGATACGCAGTATTTT.